This section outlines one T cell receptor (beta chain) sequence together with its context. This sample was included in a study of blood T cell repertoires in COVID-19. Across the study: T cells, B-cell-depleted T cells, or PBMCs provided the cDNA or gDNA that served as material.

Per the germline V gene, CDR1 is MDHEN and CDR2 is SYDVKM. The CDR3 covers 16 residues. V lost 6 bases, J lost 1 base, and 15 bases lay in between. Repertoires were generated with immunoSEQ multiplex PCR, while TCRdb's copy carries only in-frame clones and drops some. The profile shows 400,000 to 500,000 clones, 70% to 90% of them singletons. Ages ranged from about 18 to 89 years, with residence in about 24 US areas. It was within 2 weeks before study entry that exposed participants met a COVID-19 case. The TCR comes from a woman aged 18-30 years who had been exposed to COVID-19. The sequenced material came from PBMCs or T cells enriched from blood (not recorded which). The V call is TRBV28, the J call TRBJ2-2; maybe TRBD2 (6 bases). CDR3 nucleotides: TGTGCCAGCAGATTACCGGGACTTTGGAACACCGGGGAGCTGTTTTTT. Translated, it gives CASRLPGLWNTGELFF. The full variable domain, rest sourced from reference TRBV28 and TRBJ2-2, is DVKVTQSSRYLVKRTGEKVFLECVQDMDHENMFWYRQDPGLGLRLIYFSYDVKMKEKGDIPEGYSVSREKKERFSLILESASTNQTSMYLCASRLPGLWNTGELFFGEGSRLTVL.